This record covers a single T cell receptor (beta chain). This entry is derived from a study of cytomegalovirus exposure and HLA in healthy donors. This CDR3 has 15 residues. Per germline, CDR1 MNHEY and CDR2 SMNVEV (reference sequence). V dropped 8 bases and J dropped 3; count of bases not matched to a gene: 10. The PCR employed 60 Vbeta primers together with 13 Jbeta primers. The repertoire was sequenced with immunoSEQ multiplex PCR; TCRdb's copy has only in-frame clones and lacks some. The sample yields around 150,000 clones, of which the top ten take up 2.1%. The V call is TRBV27, the J call TRBJ2-7; 10 bases map to TRBD2. The receptor's source is a young man in good health and CMV-seronegative. Sample: PBMCs. CDR3 nucleotide sequence: TGTGCCAGCCAGCAGATTCGGACTAGCGGCTACGAGCAGTACTTC. Its protein is CASQQIRTSGYEQYF.